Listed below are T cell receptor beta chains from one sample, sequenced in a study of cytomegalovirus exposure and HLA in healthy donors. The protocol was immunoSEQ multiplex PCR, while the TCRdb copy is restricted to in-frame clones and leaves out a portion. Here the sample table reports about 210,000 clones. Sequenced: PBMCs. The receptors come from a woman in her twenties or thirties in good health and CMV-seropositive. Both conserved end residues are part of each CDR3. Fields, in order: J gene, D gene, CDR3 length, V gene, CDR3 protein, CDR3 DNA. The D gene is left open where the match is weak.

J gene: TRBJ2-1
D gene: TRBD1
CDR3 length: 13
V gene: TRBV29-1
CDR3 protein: CSVLGQGSNEQFF
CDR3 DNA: TGCAGCGTGCTCGGACAGGGTAGCAATGAGCAGTTCTTC

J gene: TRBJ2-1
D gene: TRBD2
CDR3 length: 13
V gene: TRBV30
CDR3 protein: CAVEGQGGVEQFF
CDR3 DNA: TGTGCCGTCGAGGGGCAGGGAGGGGTTGAGCAGTTCTTC

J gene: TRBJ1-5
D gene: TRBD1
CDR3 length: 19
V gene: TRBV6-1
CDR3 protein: CASSVTRDRGSGSNQPQHF
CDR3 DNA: TGTGCCAGCAGTGTTACTCGGGACAGGGGAAGCGGGAGCAATCAGCCCCAGCATTTT

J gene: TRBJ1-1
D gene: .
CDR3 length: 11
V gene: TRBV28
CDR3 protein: CASALFTEAFF
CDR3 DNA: TGTGCCAGCGCCCTTTTCACTGAAGCCTTCTTT

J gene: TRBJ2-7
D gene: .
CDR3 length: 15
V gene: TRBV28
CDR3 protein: CASKLGTGSSYEQYF
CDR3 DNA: TGTGCCAGCAAATTGGGTACAGGGAGCTCCTACGAGCAGTACTTC

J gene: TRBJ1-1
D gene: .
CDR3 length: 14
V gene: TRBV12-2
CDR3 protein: CASRLNPGNTEAFF
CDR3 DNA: TGTGCAAGTCGCTTAAATCCGGGGAACACTGAAGCTTTCTTT

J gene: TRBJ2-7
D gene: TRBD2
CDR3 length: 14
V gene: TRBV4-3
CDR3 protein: CASSQDREGYEQYF
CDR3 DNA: TGCGCCAGCAGCCAAGATCGGGAGGGCTACGAGCAGTACTTC

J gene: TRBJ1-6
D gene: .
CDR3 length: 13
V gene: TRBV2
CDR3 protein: CASRRRDNSPLHF
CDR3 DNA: TGTGCCAGCAGGAGGAGGGATAATTCACCCCTCCACTTT

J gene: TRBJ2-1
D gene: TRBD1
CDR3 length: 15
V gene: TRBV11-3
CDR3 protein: CASSKGDSSYNEQFF
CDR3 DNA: TGTGCCAGCAGTAAAGGGGACAGCTCCTACAATGAGCAGTTCTTC

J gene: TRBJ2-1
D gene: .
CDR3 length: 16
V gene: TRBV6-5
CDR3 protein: CASSYTSGPSYNEQFF
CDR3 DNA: TGTGCCAGCAGTTACACCTCAGGGCCTTCCTACAATGAGCAGTTCTTC

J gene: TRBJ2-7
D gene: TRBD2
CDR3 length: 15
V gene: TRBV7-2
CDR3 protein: CASSKFSGSFYEQYF
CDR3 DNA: TGTGCCAGCAGCAAATTTAGCGGGAGCTTCTACGAGCAGTACTTC

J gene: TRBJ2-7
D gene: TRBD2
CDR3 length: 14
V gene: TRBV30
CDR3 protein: CAWSAGGSNVEQYF
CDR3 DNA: TGTGCCTGGAGTGCGGGGGGTAGCAATGTCGAGCAGTACTTC

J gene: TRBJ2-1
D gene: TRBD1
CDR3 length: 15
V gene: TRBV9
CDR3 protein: CASSVDPGGYNEQFF
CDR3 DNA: TGTGCCAGCAGCGTAGATCCAGGGGGCTACAATGAGCAGTTCTTC

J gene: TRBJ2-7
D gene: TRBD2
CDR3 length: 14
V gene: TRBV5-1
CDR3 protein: CASSAGTSGYEQYF
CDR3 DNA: TGCGCCAGCAGCGCCGGGACTAGCGGCTACGAGCAGTACTTC

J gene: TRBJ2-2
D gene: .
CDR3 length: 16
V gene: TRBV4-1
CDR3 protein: CASSQEVRQYTGELFF
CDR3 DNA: TGCGCCAGCAGCCAAGAGGTGAGGCAGTACACCGGGGAGCTGTTTTTT

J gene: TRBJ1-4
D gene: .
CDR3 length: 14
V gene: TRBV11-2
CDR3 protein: CASSQGRSSEKLFF
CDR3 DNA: TGTGCCAGCAGCCAGGGAAGAAGTAGTGAAAAACTGTTTTTT

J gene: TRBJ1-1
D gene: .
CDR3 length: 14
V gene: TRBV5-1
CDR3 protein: CASSLDRINTEAFF
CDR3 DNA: TGCGCCAGCAGCTTGGACAGGATAAACACTGAAGCTTTCTTT

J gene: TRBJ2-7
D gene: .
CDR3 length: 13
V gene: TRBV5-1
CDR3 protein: CASKGFRAYEQYF
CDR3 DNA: TGCGCCAGCAAGGGGTTCAGGGCCTACGAGCAGTACTTC

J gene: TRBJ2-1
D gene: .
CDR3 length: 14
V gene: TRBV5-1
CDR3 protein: CASSWGVSNNEQFF
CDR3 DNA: TGCGCCAGCAGCTGGGGGGTATCCAACAATGAGCAGTTCTTC

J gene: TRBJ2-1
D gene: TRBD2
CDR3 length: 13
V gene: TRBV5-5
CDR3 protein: CASSSLTSGRQFF
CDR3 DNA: TGTGCCAGCAGCTCCCTAACTAGCGGGAGACAGTTCTTC

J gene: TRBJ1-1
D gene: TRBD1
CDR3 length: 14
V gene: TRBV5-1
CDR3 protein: CASSFGQGATEAFF
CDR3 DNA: TGCGCCAGCAGCTTTGGACAGGGGGCGACTGAAGCTTTCTTT

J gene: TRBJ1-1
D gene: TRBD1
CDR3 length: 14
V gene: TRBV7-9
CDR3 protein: CASSRTGRTSAAFF
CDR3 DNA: TGTGCCAGCAGCAGGACAGGTCGTACTTCCGCCGCTTTCTTT

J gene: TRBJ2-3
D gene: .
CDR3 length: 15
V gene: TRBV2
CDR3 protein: CASSPDFYLTDTQYF
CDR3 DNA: TGTGCCAGCAGTCCGGACTTTTACCTCACAGATACGCAGTATTTT

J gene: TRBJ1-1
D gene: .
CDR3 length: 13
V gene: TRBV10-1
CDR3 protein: CASSPGSNTEAFF
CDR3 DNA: TGCGCCAGCAGTCCCGGGAGCAACACTGAAGCTTTCTTT

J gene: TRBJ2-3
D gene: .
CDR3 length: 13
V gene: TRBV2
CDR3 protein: CASRRQASDTQYF
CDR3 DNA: TGTGCCAGCAGGAGACAGGCTTCGGATACGCAGTATTTT

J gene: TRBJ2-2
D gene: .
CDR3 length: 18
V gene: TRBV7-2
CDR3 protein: CASSLATVAGGVTGELFF
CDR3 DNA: TGTGCCAGCAGCTTAGCGACTGTCGCCGGAGGGGTGACCGGGGAGCTGTTTTTT

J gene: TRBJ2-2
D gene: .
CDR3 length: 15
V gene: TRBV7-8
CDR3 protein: CASSLVLGFSGELFF
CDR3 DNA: TGTGCCAGCAGCTTAGTTCTAGGCTTCTCTGGGGAGCTGTTTTTT

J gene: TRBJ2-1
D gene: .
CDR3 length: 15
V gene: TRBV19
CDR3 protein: CASSPTGASYNEQFF
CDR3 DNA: TGTGCCAGTAGTCCGACGGGAGCCTCCTACAATGAGCAGTTCTTC

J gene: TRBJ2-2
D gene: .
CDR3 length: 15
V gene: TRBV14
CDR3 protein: CASSLVSGTTGELFF
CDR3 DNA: TGTGCCAGCAGCTTGGTCAGCGGGACAACCGGGGAGCTGTTTTTT

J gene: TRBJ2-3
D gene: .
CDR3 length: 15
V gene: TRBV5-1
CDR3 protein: CASSLDYRDTDTQYF
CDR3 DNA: TGCGCCAGCAGCTTGGATTACAGGGACACAGATACGCAGTATTTT

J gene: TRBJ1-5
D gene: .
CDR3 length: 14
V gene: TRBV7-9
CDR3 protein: CASSLGGGDQPQHF
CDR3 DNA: TGTGCCAGCAGCTTGGGAGGGGGGGATCAGCCCCAGCATTTT

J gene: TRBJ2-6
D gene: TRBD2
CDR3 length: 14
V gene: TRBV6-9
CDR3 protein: CASRHTYGGGVLTF
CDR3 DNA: TGTGCCAGCCGACACACCTATGGGGGGGGCGTCCTGACTTTC

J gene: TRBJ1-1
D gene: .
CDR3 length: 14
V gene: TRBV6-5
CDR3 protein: CASSYSSANTEAFF
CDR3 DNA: TGTGCCAGCAGTTACTCCAGTGCGAACACTGAAGCTTTCTTT

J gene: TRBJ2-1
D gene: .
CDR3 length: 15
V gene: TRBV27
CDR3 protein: CASSNTGLEGDEQFF
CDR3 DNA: TGTGCCAGCAGTAACACGGGACTTGAAGGGGATGAGCAGTTCTTC

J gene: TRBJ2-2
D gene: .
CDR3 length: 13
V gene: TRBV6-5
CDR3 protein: CASSYQNTGELFF
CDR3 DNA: TGTGCCAGCAGTTACCAGAACACCGGGGAGCTGTTTTTT

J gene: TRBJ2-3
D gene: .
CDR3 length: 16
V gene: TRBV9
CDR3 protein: CASSPRPGLYTDTQYF
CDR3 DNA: TGTGCCAGCAGCCCTAGACCGGGACTTTACACAGATACGCAGTATTTT

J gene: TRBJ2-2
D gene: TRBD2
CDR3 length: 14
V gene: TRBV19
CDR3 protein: CASRLAGNTGELFF
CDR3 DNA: TGTGCCAGTCGACTAGCGGGGAACACCGGGGAGCTGTTTTTT

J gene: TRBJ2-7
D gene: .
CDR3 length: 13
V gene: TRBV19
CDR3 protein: CASSTGHPYEQYF
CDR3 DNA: TGTGCCAGTAGTACTGGACACCCCTACGAGCAGTACTTC

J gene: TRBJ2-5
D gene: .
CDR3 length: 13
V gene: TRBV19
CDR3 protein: CASSRTGQETQYF
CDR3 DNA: TGTGCCAGTAGTAGAACAGGTCAAGAGACCCAGTACTTC

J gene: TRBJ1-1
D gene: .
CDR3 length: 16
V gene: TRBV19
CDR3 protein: CASSKSPGEGGTEAFF
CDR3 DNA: TGTGCCAGTAGTAAATCCCCAGGGGAAGGGGGCACTGAAGCTTTCTTT

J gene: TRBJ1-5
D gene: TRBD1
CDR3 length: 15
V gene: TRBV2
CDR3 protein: CASGDRSYSNQPQHF
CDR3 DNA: TGTGCCAGCGGGGACAGGTCCTATAGCAATCAGCCCCAGCATTTT

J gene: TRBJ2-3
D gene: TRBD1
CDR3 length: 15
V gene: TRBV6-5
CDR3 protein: CASSYRGQSTDTQYF
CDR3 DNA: TGTGCCAGCAGTTACCGGGGACAGAGCACAGATACGCAGTATTTT

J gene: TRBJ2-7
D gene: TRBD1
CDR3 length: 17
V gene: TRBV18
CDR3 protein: CASSLNPGQGMSYEQYF
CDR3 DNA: TGTGCCAGCTCATTAAACCCCGGACAGGGTATGTCCTACGAGCAGTACTTC

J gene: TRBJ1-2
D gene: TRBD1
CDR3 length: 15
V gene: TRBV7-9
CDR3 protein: CASSPWEDRGFSYTF
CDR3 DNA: TGTGCCAGCAGCCCCTGGGAGGACAGGGGGTTTAGCTACACCTTC

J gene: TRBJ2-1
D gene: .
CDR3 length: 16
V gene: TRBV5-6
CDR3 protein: CASSSILTGSYNEQFF
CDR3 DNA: TGTGCCAGCAGCTCTATCCTTACCGGCTCCTACAATGAGCAGTTCTTC

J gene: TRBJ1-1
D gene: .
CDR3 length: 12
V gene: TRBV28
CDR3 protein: CASNEGYTEAFF
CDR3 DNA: TGTGCCAGCAACGAGGGTTACACTGAAGCTTTCTTT

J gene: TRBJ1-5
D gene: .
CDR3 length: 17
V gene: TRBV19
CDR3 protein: CASSTSSGLYSNQPQHF
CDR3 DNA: TGTGCCAGTAGTACTTCTTCAGGTTTATATAGCAATCAGCCCCAGCATTTT

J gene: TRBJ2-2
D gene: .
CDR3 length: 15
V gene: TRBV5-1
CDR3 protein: CASSLLFRVTGELFF
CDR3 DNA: TGCGCCAGCAGCTTGCTTTTTCGTGTCACCGGGGAGCTGTTTTTT

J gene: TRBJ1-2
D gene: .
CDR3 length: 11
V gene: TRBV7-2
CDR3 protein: CASSSGYGYTF
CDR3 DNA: TGTGCCAGCAGCTCAGGGTATGGCTACACCTTC

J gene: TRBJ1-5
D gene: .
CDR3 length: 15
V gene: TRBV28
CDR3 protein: CASSLGGWVRRTQHF
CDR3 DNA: TGTGCCAGCAGTTTAGGGGGGTGGGTCAGAAGGACCCAGCATTTT

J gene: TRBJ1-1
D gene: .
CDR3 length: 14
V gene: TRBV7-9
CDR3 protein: CASSPRTLNTEAFF
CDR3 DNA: TGTGCCAGCAGCCCCCGGACACTGAACACTGAAGCTTTCTTT

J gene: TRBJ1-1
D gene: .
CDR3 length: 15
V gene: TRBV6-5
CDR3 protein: CASSRKKGGVTEAFF
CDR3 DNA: TGTGCCAGCAGTCGGAAAAAAGGCGGGGTCACTGAAGCTTTCTTT

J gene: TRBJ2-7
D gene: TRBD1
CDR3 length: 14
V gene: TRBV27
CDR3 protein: CASSPGTGLYEQYF
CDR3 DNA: TGTGCCAGCAGTCCAGGGACAGGGCTCTACGAGCAGTACTTC

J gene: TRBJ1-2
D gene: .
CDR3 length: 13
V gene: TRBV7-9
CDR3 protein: CASTLGGTYGYTF
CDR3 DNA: TGTGCCAGCACCCTCGGAGGTACCTATGGCTACACCTTC

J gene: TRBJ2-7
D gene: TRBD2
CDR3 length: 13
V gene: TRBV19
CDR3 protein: CASSMGREYEQYF
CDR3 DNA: TGTGCCAGTAGTATGGGGAGGGAGTACGAGCAGTACTTC